This record looks at one T cell receptor beta chain sequence and its context. The data were taken from a study of blood T cell repertoires in COVID-19. The wider study: Spain, Italy and the United States supplied samples that represented acute and convalescent COVID-19.

Some clones are missing from TCRdb's copy, which holds only in-frame ones; the method was immunoSEQ multiplex PCR. The sample carries approximately 300,000 clones, less than 85% recorded once. Germline-derived CDR1 and CDR2 are ENHRY and SYGVKD. Trimming removed 4 bases from V and 3 bases from J, with 9 bases in between. This CDR3 has 13 residues. The receptor's source is a woman aged 25 to 39 who had been exposed to COVID-19. The chain recombines TRBV10-3 with TRBJ1-1; possible D gene TRBD1, 5 bases. The sample was PBMCs or T cells enriched from blood (not recorded which). CDR3 nucleotides: TGTGCCATCAGTGTATCGACAGACACTGAAGCTTTCTTT. It translates to CAISVSTDTEAFF.